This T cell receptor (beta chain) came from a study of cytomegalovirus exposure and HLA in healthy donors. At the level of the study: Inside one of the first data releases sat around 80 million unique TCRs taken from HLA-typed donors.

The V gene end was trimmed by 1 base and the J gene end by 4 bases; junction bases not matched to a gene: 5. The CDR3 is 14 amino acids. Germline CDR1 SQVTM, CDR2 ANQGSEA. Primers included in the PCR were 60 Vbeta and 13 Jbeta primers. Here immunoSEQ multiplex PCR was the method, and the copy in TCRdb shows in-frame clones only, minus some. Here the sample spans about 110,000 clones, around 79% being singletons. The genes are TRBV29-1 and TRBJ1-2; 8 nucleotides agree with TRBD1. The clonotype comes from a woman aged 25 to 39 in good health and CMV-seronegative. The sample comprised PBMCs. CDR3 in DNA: TGCAGCGTTGAAGGCAGGGGGCTGAGCTATGGCTACACCTTC. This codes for CSVEGRGLSYGYTF. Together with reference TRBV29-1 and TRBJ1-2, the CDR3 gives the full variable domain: SAVISQKPSRDICQRGTSLTIQCQVDSQVTMMFWYRQQPGQSLTLIATANQGSEATYESGFVIDKFPISRPNLTFSTLTVSNMSPEDSSIYLCSVEGRGLSYGYTFGSGTRLTVV.